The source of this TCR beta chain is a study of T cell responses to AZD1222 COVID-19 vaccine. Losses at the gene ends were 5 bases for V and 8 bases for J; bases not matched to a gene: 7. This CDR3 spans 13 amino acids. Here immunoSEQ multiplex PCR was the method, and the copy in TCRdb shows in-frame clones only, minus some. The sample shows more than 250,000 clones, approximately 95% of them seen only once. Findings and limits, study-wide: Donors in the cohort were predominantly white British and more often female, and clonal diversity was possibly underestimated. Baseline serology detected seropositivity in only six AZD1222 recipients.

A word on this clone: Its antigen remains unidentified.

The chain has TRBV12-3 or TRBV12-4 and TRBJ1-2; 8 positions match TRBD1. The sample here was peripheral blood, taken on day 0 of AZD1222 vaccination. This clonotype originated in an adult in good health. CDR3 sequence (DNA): TGTGCCAGCAGTCGAGGGACAGGTGTCGGCTACACCTTC. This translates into CASSRGTGVGYTF.